This entry describes one TCR beta chain. This record comes from a study of control samples from healthy donors and cancer patients. Sequencing used immunoSEQ multiplex PCR; TCRdb keeps in-frame clones, though not all of them. Here the sample spans more than 95,000 clones, roughly 87% being singletons. Germline V CDR1 and CDR2: MDHEN, SYDVKM. V was clipped by 2 bases and J by 1 base, with 10 bases between them. The CDR3 is 15 amino acids. The origin of this receptor is a man aged 18 to 29 in good health. The chain combines TRBV28 with TRBJ2-3; tentatively, D is TRBD1 or TRBD2 (5 bases each). Source material: blood. The CDR3 DNA follows: TGTGCCAGCAGTTTAGGGGGAGCCCGCACAGATACGCAGTATTTT. Translated: CASSLGGARTDTQYF.